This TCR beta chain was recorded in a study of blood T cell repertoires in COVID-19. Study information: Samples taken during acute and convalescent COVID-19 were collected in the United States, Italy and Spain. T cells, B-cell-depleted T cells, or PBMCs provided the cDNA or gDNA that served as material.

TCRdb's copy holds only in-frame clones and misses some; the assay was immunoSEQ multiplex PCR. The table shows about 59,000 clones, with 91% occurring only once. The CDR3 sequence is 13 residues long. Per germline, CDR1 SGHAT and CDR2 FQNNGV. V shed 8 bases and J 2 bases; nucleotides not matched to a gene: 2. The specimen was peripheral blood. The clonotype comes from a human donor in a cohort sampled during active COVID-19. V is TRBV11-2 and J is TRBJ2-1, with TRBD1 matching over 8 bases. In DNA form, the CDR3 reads TGTGCCAGCGGACAGGGAGCCTACAATGAGCAGTTCTTC. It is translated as CASGQGAYNEQFF.